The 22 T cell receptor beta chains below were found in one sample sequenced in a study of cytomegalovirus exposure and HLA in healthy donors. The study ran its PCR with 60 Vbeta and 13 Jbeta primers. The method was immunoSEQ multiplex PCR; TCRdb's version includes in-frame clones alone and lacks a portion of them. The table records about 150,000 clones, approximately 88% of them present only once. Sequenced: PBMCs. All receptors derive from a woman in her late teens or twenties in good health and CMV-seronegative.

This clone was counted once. Written as DNA, the CDR3 is TGTGCCAGCAGCTCCACACCTCTCGATACGCAGTATTTT. Translation gives CASSSTPLDTQYF. The chain uses TRBV7-2 and TRBJ2-3, with D unclear. V was trimmed by 4 bases and J by 6 bases, leaving 11 bases between them. Germline values: CDR1 SGHTA, CDR2 FQGNSA. The CDR3 is made up of 13 amino acids.

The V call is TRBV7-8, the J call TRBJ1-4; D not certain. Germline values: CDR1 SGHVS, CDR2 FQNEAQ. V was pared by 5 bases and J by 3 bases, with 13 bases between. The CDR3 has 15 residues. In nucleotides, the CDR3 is TGTGCCAGCAGCCCCCAACTCTTACCTAATGAAAAACTGTTTTTT. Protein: CASSPQLLPNEKLFF.

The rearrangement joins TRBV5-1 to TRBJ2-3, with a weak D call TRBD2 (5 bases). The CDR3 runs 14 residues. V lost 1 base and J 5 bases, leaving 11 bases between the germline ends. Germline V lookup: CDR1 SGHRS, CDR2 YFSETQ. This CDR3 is CASSLSPGKDTQYF. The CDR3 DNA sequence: TGCGCCAGCAGCTTGTCCCCGGGGAAAGATACGCAGTATTTT.

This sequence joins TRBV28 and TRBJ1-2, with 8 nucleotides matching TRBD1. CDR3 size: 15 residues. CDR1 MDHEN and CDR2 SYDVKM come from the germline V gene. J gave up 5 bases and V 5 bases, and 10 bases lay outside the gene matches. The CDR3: CASSAETGVTYGYTF. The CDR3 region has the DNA TGTGCCAGCAGTGCCGAGACAGGGGTCACTTATGGCTACACCTTC.

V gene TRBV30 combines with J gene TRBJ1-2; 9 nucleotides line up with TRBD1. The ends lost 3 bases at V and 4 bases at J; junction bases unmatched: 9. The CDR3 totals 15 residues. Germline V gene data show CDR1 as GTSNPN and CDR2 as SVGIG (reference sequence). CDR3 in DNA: TGTGCCTGGAGGCAAGGGACAGGGTTCGGCTATGGCTACACCTTC. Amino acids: CAWRQGTGFGYGYTF. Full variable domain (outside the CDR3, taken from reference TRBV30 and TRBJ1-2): SQTIHQWPATLVQPVGSPLSLECTVEGTSNPNLYWYRQAAGRGLQLLFYSVGIGQISSEVPQNLSASRPQDRQFILSSKKLLLSDSGFYLCAWRQGTGFGYGYTFGSGTRLTVV.

The CDR3 bases are TGCGCCAGCAGCCAAGAACCGCCAGGGAATAATTCACCCCTCCACTTT. It codes for CASSQEPPGNNSPLHF. The chain combines TRBV4-1 with TRBJ1-6; perhaps TRBD1 as D (5 bases). V lost 0 bases and J 5 bases, leaving 11 bases between the germline ends. The CDR3 has 16 amino acids. CDR1 is MGHRA, CDR2 YSYEKL, per germline.

The CDR3 protein is CASSVGGGQTQETQYF. CDR3 bases: TGTGCCAGCAGCGTAGGGGGGGGGCAGACTCAAGAGACCCAGTACTTC. The J gene is TRBJ2-5, the V gene TRBV9; D is perhaps TRBD2 (7 bases). The CDR3 extends over 16 amino acids. The V gene lost 0 bases and the J gene lost 2 bases, with 14 bases spanning the gap. Germline values: CDR1 SGDLS, CDR2 YYNGEE.

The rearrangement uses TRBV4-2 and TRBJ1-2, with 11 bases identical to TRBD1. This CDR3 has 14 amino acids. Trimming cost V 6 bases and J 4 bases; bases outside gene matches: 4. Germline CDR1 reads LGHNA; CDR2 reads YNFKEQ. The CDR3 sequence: CASSLGQGAYGYTF. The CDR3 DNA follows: TGTGCCAGCAGTCTCGGACAGGGGGCCTATGGCTACACCTTC.

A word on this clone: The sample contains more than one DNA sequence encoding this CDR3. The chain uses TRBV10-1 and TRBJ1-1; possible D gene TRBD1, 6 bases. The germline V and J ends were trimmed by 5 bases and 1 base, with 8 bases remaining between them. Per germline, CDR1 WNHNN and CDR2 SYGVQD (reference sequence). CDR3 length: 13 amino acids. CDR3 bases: TGCGCCAGCAGTTTGACAGGGAACACTGAAGCTTTCTTT. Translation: CASSLTGNTEAFF.

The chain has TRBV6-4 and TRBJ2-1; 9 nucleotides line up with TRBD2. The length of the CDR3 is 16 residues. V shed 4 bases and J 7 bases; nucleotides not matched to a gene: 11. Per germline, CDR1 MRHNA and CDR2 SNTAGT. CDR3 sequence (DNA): TGTGCCAGCAGTGGCCACCCAAGCGGGGGGACAAATGAGCAGTTCTTC. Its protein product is CASSGHPSGGTNEQFF.

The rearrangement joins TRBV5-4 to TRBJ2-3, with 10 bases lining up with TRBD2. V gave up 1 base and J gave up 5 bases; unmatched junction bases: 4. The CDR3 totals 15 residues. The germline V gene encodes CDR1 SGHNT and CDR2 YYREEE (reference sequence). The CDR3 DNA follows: TGTGCCAGCAGCTTGCGTCTAGCGGGGGTAGATACGCAGTATTTT. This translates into CASSLRLAGVDTQYF.

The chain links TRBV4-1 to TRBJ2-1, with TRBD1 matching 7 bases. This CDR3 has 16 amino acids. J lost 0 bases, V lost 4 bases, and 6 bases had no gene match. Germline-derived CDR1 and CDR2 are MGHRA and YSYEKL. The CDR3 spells CASSLLWTGSYNEQFF. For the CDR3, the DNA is TGCGCCAGCAGCCTGCTTTGGACAGGCTCCTACAATGAGCAGTTCTTC.

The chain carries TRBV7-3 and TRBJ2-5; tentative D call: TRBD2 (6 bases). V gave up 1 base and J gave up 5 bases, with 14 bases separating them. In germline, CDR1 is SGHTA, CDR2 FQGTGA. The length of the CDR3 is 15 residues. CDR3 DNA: TGTGCCAGCAGCTTAAGCGGGGCTAATGGGGAGACCCAGTACTTC. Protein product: CASSLSGANGETQYF. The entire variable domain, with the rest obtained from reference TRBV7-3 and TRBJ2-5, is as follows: GAGVSQTPSNKVTEKGKYVELRCDPISGHTALYWYRQSLGQGPEFLIYFQGTGAADDSGLPNDRFFAVRPEGSVSTLKIQRTERGDSAVYLCASSLSGANGETQYFGPGTRLLVL.

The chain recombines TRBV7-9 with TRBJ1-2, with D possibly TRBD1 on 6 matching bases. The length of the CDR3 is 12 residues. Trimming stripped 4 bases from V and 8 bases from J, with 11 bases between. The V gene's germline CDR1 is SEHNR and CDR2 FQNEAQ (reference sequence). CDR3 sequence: CASSSGARGYTF. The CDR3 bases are TGTGCCAGCAGCTCAGGGGCACGGGGCTACACCTTC.

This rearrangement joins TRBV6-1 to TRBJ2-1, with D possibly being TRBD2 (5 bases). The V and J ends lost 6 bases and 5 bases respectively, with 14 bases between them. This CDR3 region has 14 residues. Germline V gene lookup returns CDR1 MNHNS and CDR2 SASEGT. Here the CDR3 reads CASSLGILNNEQFF. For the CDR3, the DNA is TGTGCCAGCAGCCTCGGGATTTTGAACAATGAGCAGTTCTTC.

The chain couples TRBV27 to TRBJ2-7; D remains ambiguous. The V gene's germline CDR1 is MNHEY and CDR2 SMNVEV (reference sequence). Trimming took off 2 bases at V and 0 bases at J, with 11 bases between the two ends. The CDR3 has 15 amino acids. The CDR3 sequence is CASSLNGLDSYEQYF. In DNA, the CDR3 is TGTGCCAGCAGTTTAAATGGGCTGGACTCCTACGAGCAGTACTTC.

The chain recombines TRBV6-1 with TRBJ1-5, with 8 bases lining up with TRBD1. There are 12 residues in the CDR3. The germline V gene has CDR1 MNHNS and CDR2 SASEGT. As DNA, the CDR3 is TGTGCGACAGGGGTCGGCAATCAGCCCCAGCATTTT. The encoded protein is CATGVGNQPQHF.

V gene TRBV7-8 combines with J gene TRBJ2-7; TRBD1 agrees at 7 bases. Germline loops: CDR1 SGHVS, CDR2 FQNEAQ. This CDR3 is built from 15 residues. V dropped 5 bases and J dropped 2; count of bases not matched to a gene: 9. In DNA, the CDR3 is TGTGCCAGCAGCCCGGGGACAGATGCTACCTACGAGCAGTACTTC. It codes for CASSPGTDATYEQYF. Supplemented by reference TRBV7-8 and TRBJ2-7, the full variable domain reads GAGVSQSPRYKVAKRGQDVALRCDPISGHVSLFWYQQALGQGPEFLTYFQNEAQLDKSGLPSDRFFAERPEGSVSTLKIQRTQQEDSAVYLCASSPGTDATYEQYFGPGTRLTVT.

CDR3 protein: CASSGRDRLYGYTF. The CDR3 nucleotides read TGTGCCAGTAGTGGCCGGGACAGACTTTATGGCTACACCTTC. This chain links TRBV19 with TRBJ1-2, with 7 bases that match TRBD1. The V and J ends lost 5 bases and 5 bases, in that order; junction bases with no gene match: 8. The CDR3 length is 14 residues. The germline gives CDR1 LNHDA, CDR2 SQIVND (reference sequence).

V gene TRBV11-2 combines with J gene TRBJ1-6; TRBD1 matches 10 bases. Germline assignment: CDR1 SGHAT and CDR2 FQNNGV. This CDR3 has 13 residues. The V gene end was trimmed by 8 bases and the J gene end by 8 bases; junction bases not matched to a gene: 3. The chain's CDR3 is CASVGQGYSPLHF. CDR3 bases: TGTGCCAGCGTGGGACAGGGGTATTCACCCCTCCACTTT.

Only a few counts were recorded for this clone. The CDR3 nucleotides read TGTGCCAGCAGCCAATTGCCCGGGACAGGGAATTGGGGGCAGTACTTC. It encodes CASSQLPGTGNWGQYF. This rearrangement joins TRBV16 to TRBJ2-7, with 9 positions matching TRBD1. The V and J ends lost 1 base and 9 bases, in that order; junction bases with no gene match: 13. CDR1 and CDR2 from the germline V gene are KGHSY and FQNENV. The CDR3 is 16 residues long.

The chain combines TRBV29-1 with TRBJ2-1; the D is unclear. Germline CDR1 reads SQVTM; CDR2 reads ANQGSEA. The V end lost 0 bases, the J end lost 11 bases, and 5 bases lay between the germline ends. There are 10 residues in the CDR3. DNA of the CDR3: TGCAGCGTTGAAGACCTAAAGCAGTTCTTC. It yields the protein CSVEDLKQFF.